A single sample gave rise to the 32 T cell receptor beta chains below, sequenced in a study of T cell responses to AZD1222 COVID-19 vaccine. The data were produced by immunoSEQ multiplex PCR, yet TCRdb's version contains in-frame clones alone and is incomplete. The data show roughly 150,000 clones, around 94% seen once. The source was peripheral blood, collected 28 days after the second AZD1222 dose. The receptor source for this set is an adult who received the AZD1222 COVID-19 vaccine.

The chain couples TRBV7-9 to TRBJ1-2; D ambiguous. The germline V gene has CDR1 SEHNR and CDR2 FQNEAQ (reference sequence). The V end lost 1 base, the J end lost 8 bases, and 14 bases lay between the germline ends. This CDR3 has 14 amino acids. CDR3 sequence reads: CASSLGNLLGGYTF. The DNA of the CDR3 is TGTGCCAGCAGCTTAGGTAATCTACTCGGCGGCTACACCTTC.

The J gene is TRBJ2-1, the V gene TRBV4-1; 10 bases align to TRBD2. After removal of 8 bases from V and 0 bases from J, the junction contained 7 bases not matched to a gene. In germline, CDR1 is MGHRA, CDR2 YSYEKL. The CDR3 is 16 amino acids. The CDR3 here is CASGAGLASSYNEQFF. The CDR3, as DNA: TGCGCCAGCGGGGCGGGACTAGCGAGCTCCTACAATGAGCAGTTCTTC.

The chain combines TRBV28 with TRBJ1-3; D gene uncertain. V lost 6 bases, J lost 1 base, and 19 bases lay in between. The CDR3 is made up of 17 amino acids. CDR1 MDHEN and CDR2 SYDVKM come from the germline V gene. The CDR3 bases are TGTGCCAGCAGGAGGACCCGGCACATTATATCTGGAAACACCATATATTTT. This sequence encodes CASRRTRHIISGNTIYF.

This chain links TRBV6-6 with TRBJ1-3; possibly TRBD1 for D (5 bases). The V and J ends lost 5 bases and 0 bases respectively, with 14 bases between them. The CDR3 consists of 16 residues. CDR1 MNHNY and CDR2 SVGAGI come from the germline V gene (reference sequence). For the CDR3, the DNA is TGTGCCAGCAGTCCCCGGGACGGATCCTCTGGAAACACCATATATTTT. Translated: CASSPRDGSSGNTIYF.

This clone was observed a single time. This chain links TRBV19 with TRBJ2-2; 9 bases agree with TRBD2. Germline V gene lookup returns CDR1 LNHDA and CDR2 SQIVND (reference sequence). The CDR3 covers 14 residues. J was trimmed by 7 bases and V by 7 bases; bases with no gene match: 7. CDR3 bases: TGTGCCAGTATCGAGCGGGAGGATTACGGGGAGCTGTTTTTT. Amino acid sequence: CASIEREDYGELFF.

The chain combines TRBV7-6 with TRBJ2-3; tentatively, D is TRBD1 (6 bases). This CDR3 contains 14 residues. Germline V gene data show CDR1 as SGHVS and CDR2 as FNYEAQ. V lost 2 bases and J 8 bases, leaving 14 bases between the germline ends. CDR3 protein: CASSLNRAQGTQYF. CDR3 DNA sequence: TGTGCCAGCAGCTTAAACAGGGCACAGGGTACGCAGTATTTT.

The J gene is TRBJ2-7, the V gene TRBV19; 9 positions agree with TRBD2. The germline V gene has CDR1 LNHDA and CDR2 SQIVND (reference sequence). V lost 4 bases and J lost 3; bases outside the gene matches: 16. The CDR3 loop spans 18 amino acids. The CDR3 spells CASSTTLPASGTNYEQYF. Written as DNA, the CDR3 is TGTGCCAGTAGTACCACCCTCCCGGCTAGCGGGACAAACTACGAGCAGTACTTC.

V is TRBV10-1 and J is TRBJ1-1; D perhaps matches TRBD1 (5 bases). Trimming took off 0 bases at V and 4 bases at J, with 12 bases between the two ends. CDR1 and CDR2 (germline): WNHNN, SYGVQD (reference sequence). The CDR3 sequence is 15 residues long. The CDR3 sequence: CASSESGVLGTEAFF. CDR3 bases: TGCGCCAGCAGTGAGTCAGGGGTATTGGGCACTGAAGCTTTCTTT.

The V call is TRBV9, the J call TRBJ2-6; no clear D gene. This CDR3 comprises 15 residues. CDR1 and CDR2 (germline): SGDLS, YYNGEE. Between the trimmed V and J ends, which lost 1 base and 0 bases, there was a span of 5 bases. The chain's CDR3 is CASSVWFSGANVLTF. CDR3 in DNA: TGTGCCAGCAGCGTATGGTTCTCTGGGGCCAACGTCCTGACTTTC. Looking up the rest from reference TRBV9 and TRBJ2-6 gives the full variable domain: DSGVTQTPKHLITATGQRVTLRCSPRSGDLSVYWYQQSLDQGLQFLIQYYNGEERAKGNILERFSAQQFPDLHSELNLSSLELGDSALYFCASSVWFSGANVLTFGAGSRLTVL.

The rearrangement links TRBV6-6 to TRBJ1-1; D is ambiguous. The V and J ends lost 7 bases and 8 bases respectively, with 17 bases between them. CDR1 and CDR2 (germline): MNHNY, SVGAGI (reference sequence). The CDR3 is 13 amino acids. The CDR3 is CASTEQGSGEAFF. The CDR3 DNA reads TGTGCCAGCACCGAACAAGGGTCGGGAGAAGCTTTCTTT.

V usage is TRBV27 and J usage is TRBJ2-1; D call uncertain. CDR3 length equals 12 residues. Germline-derived CDR1 and CDR2 are MNHEY and SMNVEV (reference sequence). Trimming stripped 3 bases from V and 10 bases from J, with 10 bases between. Here the CDR3 reads CASSFGVGEQFF. CDR3 nucleotides: TGTGCCAGCAGTTTCGGTGTGGGGGAGCAGTTCTTC.

The rearrangement joins TRBV9 to TRBJ1-1, with 8 nucleotides matching TRBD1. Trimming removed 3 bases from V and 5 bases from J; junction bases left unmatched: 6. Germline V gene sequence: CDR1 SGDLS, CDR2 YYNGEE. CDR3 size: 14 residues. The CDR3 loop is CASSGDRGDTEAFF. CDR3 sequence (DNA): TGTGCCAGCAGCGGCGACAGGGGTGATACTGAAGCTTTCTTT. Variable domain in full (rest from reference TRBV9 and TRBJ1-1): DSGVTQTPKHLITATGQRVTLRCSPRSGDLSVYWYQQSLDQGLQFLIQYYNGEERAKGNILERFSAQQFPDLHSELNLSSLELGDSALYFCASSGDRGDTEAFFGQGTRLTVV.

This clone was counted a single time. The J gene is TRBJ2-7, the V gene TRBV11-2; D gene unclear. The germline gives CDR1 SGHAT, CDR2 FQNNGV. The CDR3 runs 14 residues. V shed 3 bases and J shed 3 bases, with 12 bases lying between them. CDR3 sequence (DNA): TGTGCCAGCAGCTTTATCAGGCGCTTCTACGAGCAGTACTTC. Translation gives CASSFIRRFYEQYF.

The chain links TRBV4-2 to TRBJ2-2; D is undetermined. The germline CDR1 and CDR2 sequences are LGHNA and YNFKEQ. This CDR3 region has 15 residues. Trimming stripped 1 base from V and 6 bases from J, with 12 bases between. The CDR3 protein is CASSQASDLAGELFF. The CDR3 DNA follows: TGTGCCAGCAGCCAAGCAAGCGACCTCGCCGGGGAGCTGTTTTTT.

The chain uses TRBV15 and TRBJ2-5; D gene uncertain. The germline gives CDR1 LNHNV, CDR2 YYDKDF (reference sequence). V shed 1 base and J shed 5 bases, with 14 bases lying between them. This CDR3 contains 15 residues. CDR3 amino acids: CATSRAARVGETQYF. The CDR3 DNA reads TGTGCCACCAGCAGAGCAGCAAGAGTCGGTGAGACCCAGTACTTC.

The chain is built from TRBV5-4 and TRBJ1-4; 8 bases match TRBD1. Unmatched junction bases numbered 8, after V lost 4 bases and J lost 3 bases. The germline CDR1 and CDR2 sequences are SGHNT and YYREEE (reference sequence). The CDR3 extends over 16 amino acids. The CDR3: CASSRTGWGPNEKLFF. The CDR3 coding sequence is TGTGCCAGCAGCAGGACAGGGTGGGGACCTAATGAAAAACTGTTTTTT.

V and J are TRBV5-3 and TRBJ1-3, with D unresolved. TRBV5-3 is an ORF, and what it does is uncertain. This CDR3 contains 18 residues. The V gene lost 6 bases and the J gene lost 0 bases, with 22 bases spanning the gap. The CDR3 reads CARKPLRGLGRSGNTIYF. CDR3 nucleotides: TGTGCCAGAAAGCCCCTCCGCGGACTAGGGCGCTCTGGAAACACCATATATTTT.

This chain uses TRBV4-2 with TRBJ2-2; 7 bases align to TRBD2. The V gene's germline CDR1 is LGHNA and CDR2 YNFKEQ. The CDR3 runs 14 residues. The trim removed 1 base at V and 6 bases at J, leaving 2 bases unmatched. CDR3 nucleotide sequence: TGTGCCAGCAGCCAAGTCCGGGGGGCCGGGGAGCTGTTTTTT. Protein sequence: CASSQVRGAGELFF.

This chain links TRBV27 with TRBJ2-5; 12 bases agree with TRBD2. V was pared by 6 bases and J by 4 bases, with 12 bases of the junction left unmatched. This CDR3 has 17 amino acids. Germline loops: CDR1 MNHEY, CDR2 SMNVEV (reference sequence). The CDR3 protein is CASRLIGTSGFPETQYF. The CDR3, as DNA: TGTGCCAGCAGACTTATAGGGACTAGCGGGTTCCCAGAGACCCAGTACTTC.

V and J are TRBV27 and TRBJ1-1, with TRBD1 as a possible D gene (6 bases). Trimming took off 3 bases at V and 4 bases at J, with 12 bases between the two ends. Germline-derived CDR1 and CDR2 are MNHEY and SMNVEV (reference sequence). The CDR3 is 14 residues long. The CDR3 protein is CASSLTQGSTEAFF. The CDR3 DNA is TGTGCCAGCAGTTTGACACAGGGAAGCACTGAAGCTTTCTTT.

The chain recombines TRBV9 with TRBJ2-7; D remains ambiguous. V gave up 0 bases and J gave up 0 bases, with 7 bases separating them. Germline V gene sequence: CDR1 SGDLS, CDR2 YYNGEE. CDR3 length: 14 residues. CDR3 nucleotides: TGTGCCAGCAGCGTAGGGCCGAGCTCCTACGAGCAGTACTTC. Amino acid sequence: CASSVGPSSYEQYF.

The rearrangement joins TRBV6-1 to TRBJ2-7, with 7 bases fitting TRBD2. This CDR3 spans 13 amino acids. Trimming cost V 2 bases and J 5 bases; bases outside gene matches: 3. Germline CDR1 reads MNHNS; CDR2 reads SASEGT. DNA for the CDR3: TGTGCCAGCAGTGAAAAGCGGGGCAACGAGCAGTACTTC. Translated, it gives CASSEKRGNEQYF.

With regard to this clone: The sample contains more than one DNA sequence encoding this CDR3. J is TRBJ2-1 and V is TRBV3-1 (or the pseudogene TRBV3-2); D is perhaps TRBD2 (5 bases). Germline assignment: CDR1 LGHDT and CDR2 YNNKEL (reference sequence). V was trimmed by 0 bases and J by 4 bases, leaving 10 bases between them. This CDR3 contains 15 residues. CDR3 sequence (DNA): TGTGCCAGCAGCCAAGACTTAGGGAGTTACAATGAGCAGTTCTTC. It codes for CASSQDLGSYNEQFF.

This clone was counted a single time. The J gene is TRBJ1-4, the V gene TRBV5-5; D possibly corresponds to TRBD1 (5 bases). The CDR3 spans 16 residues. Per germline, CDR1 SGHKS and CDR2 YYEKEE (reference sequence). Trimming stripped 4 bases from V and 8 bases from J, with 21 bases between. The CDR3 nucleotides read TGTGCCAGCAGCCGGACATTAGACCGGGGAAGGGAAAAACTGTTTTTT. Translated: CASSRTLDRGREKLFF.

The chain is built from TRBV3-1 (or the pseudogene TRBV3-2) and TRBJ2-7; the D is unclear. The germline gives CDR1 LGHDT, CDR2 YNNKEL (reference sequence). The CDR3 spans 10 residues. In DNA form, the CDR3 reads TGTAGGGTAGTTTCCTACGAGCAGTACTTC. Protein: CRVVSYEQYF.

The chain uses TRBV27 and TRBJ2-1, with 12 bases identical to TRBD1. The CDR3 is 15 residues long. Per germline, CDR1 MNHEY and CDR2 SMNVEV (reference sequence). V trimming: 6 bases; J trimming: 6 bases; junction bases outside the gene matches: 6. CDR3 bases: TGTGCCAGCAGGGGGGACAGGGGGCGCATCAATGAGCAGTTCTTC. Protein: CASRGDRGRINEQFF.

The V and J genes are TRBV7-9 and TRBJ2-1; D unresolved. V shed 5 bases and J shed 6 bases, with 11 bases lying between them. The CDR3 has 13 residues. Germline CDR1 is SEHNR and CDR2 is FQNEAQ (reference sequence). The CDR3 reads CASSPVGINEQFF. CDR3 nucleotides: TGTGCCAGCAGCCCCGTAGGTATCAATGAGCAGTTCTTC.

V is TRBV5-1 and J is TRBJ2-1; possible D gene TRBD1, 5 bases. This CDR3 contains 14 residues. The V end lost 4 bases, the J end lost 8 bases, and 16 bases lay between the germline ends. Germline CDR1 is SGHRS and CDR2 is YFSETQ. CDR3 in amino acids: CASSRTPQGYEQFF. The CDR3 DNA reads TGCGCCAGCAGCCGCACGCCCCAGGGTTATGAGCAGTTCTTC.

The V call is TRBV4-3, the J call TRBJ2-4; D possibly corresponds to TRBD2 (7 bases). Trimming removed 0 bases from V and 7 bases from J, with 22 bases in between. CDR1 and CDR2 from the germline V gene are LGHNA and YSLEER. The CDR3 runs to 18 residues. CDR3 protein: CASSQDVFVGGRGNIQYF. CDR3 DNA sequence: TGCGCCAGCAGCCAAGACGTTTTTGTGGGAGGGAGGGGGAACATTCAGTACTTC.

The chain combines TRBV19 with TRBJ2-2, with D perhaps TRBD1 or TRBD2 (5 bases each). The CDR3 has 16 amino acids. CDR1 LNHDA and CDR2 SQIVND come from the germline V gene (reference sequence). V was pared by 6 bases and J by 1 base, with 15 bases between. CDR3 in DNA: TGTGCCAGTAGCCACACCGGGACGGTGAACACCGGGGAGCTGTTTTTT. Its protein product is CASSHTGTVNTGELFF.

The chain recombines TRBV6-5 with TRBJ1-5; D gene uncertain. Germline CDR1 reads MNHEY; CDR2 reads SVGAGI. Trimming took off 6 bases at V and 10 bases at J, with 22 bases between the two ends. This CDR3 has 15 amino acids. CDR3 bases: TGTGCCAGCAGCTCCGGACCCGATCCGACCCGCCCCCAGCATTTT. The encoded protein is CASSSGPDPTRPQHF.

This rearrangement joins TRBV21-1 to TRBJ1-3. TRBV21-1 is classified as a pseudogene. The CDR3 runs 16 residues. The DNA for the CDR3 is TGTGCCAGCACCTACCGTGAGAGACTGAGGAGAAACACCATATATTTT. Translated: CASTYRERLRRNTIYF.